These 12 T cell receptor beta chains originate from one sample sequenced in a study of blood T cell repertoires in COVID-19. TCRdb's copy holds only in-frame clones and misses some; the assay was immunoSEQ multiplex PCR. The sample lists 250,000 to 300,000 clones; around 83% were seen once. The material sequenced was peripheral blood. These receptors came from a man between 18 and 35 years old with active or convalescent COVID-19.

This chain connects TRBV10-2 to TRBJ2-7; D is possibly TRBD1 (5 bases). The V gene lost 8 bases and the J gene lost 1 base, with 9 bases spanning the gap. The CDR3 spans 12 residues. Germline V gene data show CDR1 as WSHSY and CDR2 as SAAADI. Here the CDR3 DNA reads TGCGCCAGCCGCCAGGGATCCTACGAGCAGTACTTC. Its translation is CASRQGSYEQYF.

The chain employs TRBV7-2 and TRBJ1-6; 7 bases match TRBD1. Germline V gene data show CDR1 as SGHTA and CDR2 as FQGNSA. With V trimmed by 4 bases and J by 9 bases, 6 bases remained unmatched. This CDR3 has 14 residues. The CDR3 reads CASSSRQGRSPLHF. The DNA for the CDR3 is TGTGCCAGCAGCTCACGACAGGGCCGTTCACCCCTCCACTTT.

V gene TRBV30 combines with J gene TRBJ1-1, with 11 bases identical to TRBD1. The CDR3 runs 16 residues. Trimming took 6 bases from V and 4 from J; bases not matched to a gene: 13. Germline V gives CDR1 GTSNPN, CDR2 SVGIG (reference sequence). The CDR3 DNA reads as TGTGCCTGCCACGCCGGGACAGGGGGATGGGCCACTGAAGCTTTCTTT. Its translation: CACHAGTGGWATEAFF.

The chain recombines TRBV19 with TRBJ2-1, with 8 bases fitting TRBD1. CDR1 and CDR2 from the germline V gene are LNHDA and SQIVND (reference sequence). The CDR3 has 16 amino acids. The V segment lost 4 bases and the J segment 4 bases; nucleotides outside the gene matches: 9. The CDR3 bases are TGTGCCAGTAGTAAGAAGCGGACAGGGATTTACAATGAGCAGTTCTTC. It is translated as CASSKKRTGIYNEQFF.

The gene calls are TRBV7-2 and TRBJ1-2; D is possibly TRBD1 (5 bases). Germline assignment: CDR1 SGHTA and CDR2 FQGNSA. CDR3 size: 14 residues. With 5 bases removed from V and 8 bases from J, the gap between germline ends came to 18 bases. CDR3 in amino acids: CASSLRQSQEGYTF. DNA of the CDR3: TGTGCCAGCAGCCTTAGACAGAGCCAGGAGGGCTACACCTTC.

The CDR3 reads CASSPGRNYGYTF. The DNA of the CDR3 is TGTGCCAGCAGCCCCGGCAGGAACTATGGCTACACCTTC. The J gene is TRBJ1-2, the V gene TRBV5-6; D is uncertain. V lost 4 bases and J 2 bases, leaving 9 bases between the germline ends. The CDR3 totals 13 residues. Per germline, CDR1 SGHDT and CDR2 YYEEEE. Supplemented by reference TRBV5-6 and TRBJ1-2, the full variable domain reads DAGVTQSPTHLIKTRGQQVTLRCSPKSGHDTVSWYQQALGQGPQFIFQYYEEEERQRGNFPDRFSGHQFPNYSSELNVNALLLGDSALYLCASSPGRNYGYTFGSGTRLTVV.

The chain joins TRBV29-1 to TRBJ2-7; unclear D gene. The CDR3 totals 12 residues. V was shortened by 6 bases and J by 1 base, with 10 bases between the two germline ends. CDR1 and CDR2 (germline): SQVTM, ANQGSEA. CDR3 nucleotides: TGCAGCGTCAGAAACCGATCCTACGAGCAGTACTTC. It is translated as CSVRNRSYEQYF.

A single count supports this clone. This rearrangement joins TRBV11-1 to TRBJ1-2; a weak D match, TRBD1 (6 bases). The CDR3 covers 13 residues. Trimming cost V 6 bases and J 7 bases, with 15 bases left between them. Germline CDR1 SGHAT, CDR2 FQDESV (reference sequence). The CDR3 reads CASSYSGDGGYTF. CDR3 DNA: TGTGCCAGCAGTTATTCAGGGGATGGTGGCTACACCTTC.

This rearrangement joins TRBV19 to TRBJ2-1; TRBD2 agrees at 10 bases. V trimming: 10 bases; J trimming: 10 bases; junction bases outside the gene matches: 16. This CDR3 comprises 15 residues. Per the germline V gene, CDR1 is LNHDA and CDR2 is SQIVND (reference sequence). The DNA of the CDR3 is TGTGCCACCGTGAAGCGGGAGGGCTCGACAGGGGAGCAGTTCTTC. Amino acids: CATVKREGSTGEQFF.

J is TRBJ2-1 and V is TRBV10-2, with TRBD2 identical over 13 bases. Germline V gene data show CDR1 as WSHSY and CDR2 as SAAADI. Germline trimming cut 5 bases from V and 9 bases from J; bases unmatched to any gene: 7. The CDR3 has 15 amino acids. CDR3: CASSYGTSGISEQFF. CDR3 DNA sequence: TGCGCCAGCAGTTACGGGACTAGCGGGATTAGTGAGCAGTTCTTC.

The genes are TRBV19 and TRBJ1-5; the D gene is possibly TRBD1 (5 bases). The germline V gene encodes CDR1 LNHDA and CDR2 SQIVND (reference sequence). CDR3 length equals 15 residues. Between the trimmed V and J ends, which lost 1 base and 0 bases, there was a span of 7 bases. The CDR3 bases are TGTGCCAGTAGTATAGGGACATATAGCAATCAGCCCCAGCATTTT. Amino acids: CASSIGTYSNQPQHF.

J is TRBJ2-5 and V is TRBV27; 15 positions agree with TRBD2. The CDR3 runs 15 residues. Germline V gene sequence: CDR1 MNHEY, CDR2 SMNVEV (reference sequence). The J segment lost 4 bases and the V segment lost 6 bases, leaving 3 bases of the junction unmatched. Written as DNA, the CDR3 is TGTGCCAGCAGCGGGACTAGCGGGGGGCCAGAGACCCAGTACTTC. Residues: CASSGTSGGPETQYF.